This T cell receptor (beta chain) was identified in a study of control samples from healthy donors and cancer patients. Profiling relied on immunoSEQ multiplex PCR, and the TCRdb table lists in-frame clones only, not all of them. The data show under 110,000 clones, 80% to 90% seen once. V dropped 3 bases and J dropped 1 base, with 15 bases sitting between them. This CDR3 has 16 amino acids. Germline V gene lookup returns CDR1 MNHNS and CDR2 SASEGT. The origin of this receptor is a young man in good health. Sequenced material: blood. The J gene is TRBJ1-1, the V gene TRBV6-1; the D is unclear. The DNA for the CDR3 is TGTGCCAGCAGTGATGTAGGAGGGCCAACGAACACTGAAGCTTTCTTT. It codes for CASSDVGGPTNTEAFF.